This T cell receptor (beta chain) is from a study of CD4 T cells in relation to SARS-CoV-2 and coronaviruses (dated by TCRdb to the early 2020s). At the level of the whole study: In the ViraFEST assay, PBMCs were grown with antigen for approximately ten days, and TCR beta CDR3s were then sequenced to identify antigen-specific clonal expansions. A median age of around 40 years, with a range of roughly 20 to 75 years, was recorded for the full convalescent cohort of around twelve patients. The Adaptive Biotechnologies TCR-sequencing kit was used for samples from a few pre-COVID donors and for the naive versus memory experiments, whereas the other data were Illumina-based. HLA restriction was mapped for shared crossreactive spike epitopes using patient-derived lymphoblastoid cell lines. A different, Illumina-based TCR-beta assay was used to sequence expansion assays from other donors in the study. Of the 12 convalescent patients, 8 were male and 4 were female, and two of the subjects were Hispanic. At the level of individual TCR clonotypes, the study evaluated whether memory CD4+ T cells crossreact between the spike proteins of SARS-CoV-2 and those of common cold coronaviruses. What the work shows at the level of the full study, not this receptor alone: Compared with monoreactive clones, crossreactive clones had significantly weaker SARS-CoV-2-driven expansion, a result consistent with antigenic imprinting. Naive versus memory sequencing indicated that memory recall responses, rather than primary responses primed during culture, are detected by the assay. Because no donor provided both pre-pandemic and post-infection samples, tracing the source of pre-existing responses was limited. Because the crossreactivity analysis focused on spike protein, crossreactivity against other viral proteins was not assessed. Around two thirds of donors had memory CD4+ clonotypes that crossrecognized SARS-CoV-2 and at least one common cold coronavirus spike. Small numbers of patients and of tested TCRs limited the study.

V loses 1 base at its end and J loses 5 bases; junction bases beyond the gene matches: 7. Its CDR3 holds 16 amino acids, cysteine through phenylalanine. The CDR3 DNA has 48 bases and is translated from base 1. CDR1 is given as SGHDT and CDR2 as YYEEEE, both from the germline V gene. Survey-level immunoSEQ TCR-beta sequencing was performed on DNA from CEF-cultured naive and memory CD4+ T cells. In the paper's pipeline: During preprocessing, nonproductive sequences were discarded, as were any CDR3s that did not begin with C, did not end with F or W, or were shorter than 7 amino acids. Antigen-specific clonotypes were called with the MANAFEST web app, based on expansion relative to reference and other culture wells. To be counted as positive, a clone had to show significant expansion compared with the reference culture, at an FDR below 0.05, in 2 of 3 replicate wells. A further requirement for positive clones was significant expansion compared with all other tandem wells, along with an odds ratio above 5. Cultured and uncultured naive and memory CD4+ repertoires were searched for previously identified spike- and CEF-reactive CDR3s. CDR3 homology was quantified as pairwise Levenshtein distance, calculated with the stringdist R package after three terminal residues were trimmed from each end. Sourced from immuneACCESS, this table was stored by TCRdb with only in-frame sequences that have V and J called. A share of the clones is absent; for the studies checked, an unresolved V gene accounts for under half, and the remainder has no known explanation. The DNA was the basis for D and trimming; V, J and clone size are from that table. A total of 35,000 to 50,000 clones appear in this sample, 82% of them only once. Of the sample, approximately 1.5% falls within the top ten clones.

Regarding this clone: The clone's antigen remains unknown. No much larger clone exists at a distance of one base, and base qualities are not known.

Naive and memory CD4+ T cells were separated from cryopreserved PBMCs by first enriching for CD4 and then performing EasySep naive CD4+ T cell enrichment. Sorted naive or memory CD4+ T cells (roughly 9.7 x 10^4) were grown at a 1:1 ratio with T cell-depleted PBMCs and CEF peptides for about nine days. In general, every peptide culture condition was set up in three replicate wells. PBMCs were isolated from leukapheresis product or whole blood by Ficoll-Paque PLUS gradient centrifugation. PBMCs were either cryopreserved at -140°C or used fresh in the expansion assay. The QIAamp Micro DNA Kit was used to extract genomic DNA from the CD4+ T cells.

The chain is made from TRBV5-6 and TRBJ2-2; 8 nucleotides in the junction match TRBD1. The sample taken for sequencing was naive CD4+ T cells from PBMCs, cultured in vitro. The meaning of the sample's cell subset or site label: naive CD4+ T cells isolated by negative enrichment. This receptor was obtained from an adult with COVID-19. The CDR3 reads CASSLMTGARTGELFF. The base sequence is TGTGCCAGCAGCTTGATGACAGGGGCGAGGACCGGGGAGCTGTTTTTT.